The 7 T cell receptor beta chains reported below all come from one sample, sequenced in a study of blood T cells in healthy people across ages. Primers used in a second PCR of roughly 7 to 12 cycles were a sample-barcoded 5' primer and a J-beta primer mix. MiXCR was run by TCRdb on the 5' RACE reads, yielding one entry per CDR3 protein. The repertoire holds about 1,800,000 distinct CDR3 sequences, with under 30% as singletons. What was sequenced was blood. The origin of the receptors is a woman between 25 and 40 years old in good health.

This clonotype was detected a few times. The rearrangement joins TRBV2 to TRBJ2-7, with TRBD1 matching 7 bases. The CDR3 extends over 14 amino acids. Germline V gene sequence: CDR1 SNHLY, CDR2 FYNNEI. The trim removed 6 bases at V and 4 bases at J, leaving 9 bases unmatched. CDR3 loop: CASRWTGQRYEQYF. The DNA of the CDR3 is TGTGCCAGCAGATGGACAGGCCAACGTTACGAGCAGTACTTC.

This clonotype was counted a few times. The V call is TRBV5-1, the J call TRBJ1-2; possible D gene TRBD1, 6 bases. V shed 1 base and J shed 4 bases, with 11 bases lying between them. The CDR3 is 14 amino acids. Germline lookup yields CDR1 SGHRS and CDR2 YFSETQ. The CDR3 DNA reads TGCGCCAGCAGCTTGTTAAGGACAGTCTATGGCTACACCTTC. Amino acids: CASSLLRTVYGYTF.

This clonotype was counted between two and nine times. This rearrangement joins TRBV3-1 to TRBJ1-6; D is unclear. Per germline, CDR1 LGHDT and CDR2 YNNKEL (reference sequence). V dropped 4 bases and J dropped 9 bases, with 19 bases sitting between them. The CDR3 has 16 amino acids. The CDR3 loop is CASSPRSDQRFSPLHF. CDR3 coding DNA: TGTGCCAGCAGCCCAAGGAGCGATCAGAGGTTTTCACCCCTCCACTTT.

This clonotype has just a few counts. This chain connects TRBV7-9 to TRBJ1-2; a weak D match, TRBD1 (5 bases). Trimming pared 5 bases from V and 6 bases from J, leaving 13 bases between. This CDR3 region has 13 residues. The germline gives CDR1 SEHNR, CDR2 FQNEAQ (reference sequence). CDR3 in amino acids: CASSQGPLDGYTF. CDR3 sequence (DNA): TGTGCCAGCAGCCAGGGACCCCTCGATGGCTACACCTTC.

The table lists this clonotype with many counts. This rearrangement joins TRBV12-3 or TRBV12-4 to TRBJ2-6; 8 positions match TRBD1. V dropped 4 bases and J dropped 0; count of bases not matched to a gene: 5. CDR3 size: 17 residues. DNA of the CDR3: TGTGCCAGCAGTTCCGGGACAGGCATCTCTGGGGCCAACGTCCTGACTTTC. Residues: CASSSGTGISGANVLTF.

The chain is built from TRBV12-3 or TRBV12-4 and TRBJ2-5; either TRBD1 or TRBD2 may fit D (5 bases each). With 6 bases removed from V and 5 bases from J, the gap between germline ends came to 19 bases. There are 15 residues in the CDR3. DNA for the CDR3: TGTGCCAGCAGCTCAAGAAACGGGGCCGGGGAGACCCAGTACTTC. This codes for CASSSRNGAGETQYF.

The V call is TRBV7-9, the J call TRBJ2-1, with 10 nucleotides matching TRBD1. Germline-derived CDR1 and CDR2 are SEHNR and FQNEAQ (reference sequence). The CDR3 runs to 15 residues. J lost 8 bases, V lost 1 base, and 5 bases had no gene match. The CDR3 DNA reads TGTGCCAGCAGCTTAGACGGGGACAGGGGTGATGAGCAGTTCTTC. This translates into CASSLDGDRGDEQFF.